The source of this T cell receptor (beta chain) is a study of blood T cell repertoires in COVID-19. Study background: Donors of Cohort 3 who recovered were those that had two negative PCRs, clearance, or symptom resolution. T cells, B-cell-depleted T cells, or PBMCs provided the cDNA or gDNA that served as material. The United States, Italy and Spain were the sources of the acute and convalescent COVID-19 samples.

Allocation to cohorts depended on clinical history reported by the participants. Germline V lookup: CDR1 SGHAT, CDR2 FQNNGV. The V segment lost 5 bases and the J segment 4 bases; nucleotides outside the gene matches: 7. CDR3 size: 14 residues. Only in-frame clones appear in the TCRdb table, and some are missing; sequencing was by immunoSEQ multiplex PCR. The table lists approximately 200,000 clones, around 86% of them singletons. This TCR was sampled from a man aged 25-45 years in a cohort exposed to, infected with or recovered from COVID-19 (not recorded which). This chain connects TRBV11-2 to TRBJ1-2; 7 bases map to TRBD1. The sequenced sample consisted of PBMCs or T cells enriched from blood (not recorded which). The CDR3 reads CASSPWTGLYGYTF. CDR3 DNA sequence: TGTGCCAGCAGCCCCTGGACAGGACTCTATGGCTACACCTTC.